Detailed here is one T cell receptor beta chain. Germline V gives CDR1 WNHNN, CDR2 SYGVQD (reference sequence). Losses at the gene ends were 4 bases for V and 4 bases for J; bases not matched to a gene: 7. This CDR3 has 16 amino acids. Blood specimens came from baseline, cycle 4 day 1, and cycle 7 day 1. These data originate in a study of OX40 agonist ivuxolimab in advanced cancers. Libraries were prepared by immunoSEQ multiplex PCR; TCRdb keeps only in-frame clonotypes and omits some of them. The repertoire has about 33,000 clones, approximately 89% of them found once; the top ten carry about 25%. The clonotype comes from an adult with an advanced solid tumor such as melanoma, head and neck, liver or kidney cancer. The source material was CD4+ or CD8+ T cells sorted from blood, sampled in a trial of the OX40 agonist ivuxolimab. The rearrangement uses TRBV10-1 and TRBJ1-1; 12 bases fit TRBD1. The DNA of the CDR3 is TGCGCCAGCAGTGGAGGGACAGGGGGCCTTTCCACTGAAGCTTTCTTT. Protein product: CASSGGTGGLSTEAFF.